These 23 T cell receptor beta chains share one sample of origin, sequenced in a study of T cells in Graves' hyperthyroidism and ophthalmopathy. RNA transcripts gave rise to amplified TCR beta CDR3 regions. Using the HTBI primer set, a first-round RT-PCR was run on the TCR CDR3. TCRdb reprocessed the multiplex PCR reads via MiXCR and lists one record per CDR3 protein. The table has a few hundred thousand distinct CDR3 sequences, roughly 14% seen once. The specimen sequenced was blood. These receptors were obtained from a woman aged 35 to 49 with Graves' hyperthyroidism that later progressed to Graves' ophthalmopathy.

This clonotype appeared many times. This sequence joins TRBV5-6 and TRBJ2-3, with 10 nucleotides matching TRBD2. Germline trimming cut 0 bases from V and 6 bases from J; bases unmatched to any gene: 10. Germline CDR1 SGHDT, CDR2 YYEEEE. This CDR3 has 17 amino acids. The CDR3 DNA follows: TGTGCCAGCAGCTTGGCGACTAGCGGGTTCCCCCCCGATACGCAGTATTTT. Translation gives CASSLATSGFPPDTQYF.

The sample holds many counts of this clonotype. The CDR3 sequence: CSAAVTSTDTQYF. The CDR3 region has the DNA TGCAGTGCGGCAGTAACTAGCACAGATACGCAGTATTTT. This chain joins TRBV20-1 and TRBJ2-3, with unresolved D. V was clipped by 6 bases and J by 0 bases, with 10 bases between them. Germline lookup yields CDR1 DFQATT and CDR2 SNEGSKA (reference sequence). CDR3 length equals 13 residues.

As to this clonotype: With a much larger clone just one base away, this may be a read error. In DNA form, the CDR3 reads TGTGCCCGGAGAATACGGGGGGACACTGAAGCTTTCTTT. This sequence encodes CARRIRGDTEAFF. The J gene is TRBJ1-1, the V gene TRBV30; possible D gene TRBD1, 5 bases. The CDR3 covers 13 residues. CDR1 and CDR2 from the germline V gene are GTSNPN and SVGIG (reference sequence).

This clonotype was picked up many times. The chain carries TRBV3-1 and TRBJ2-3, with 12 bases fitting TRBD2. The V gene's germline CDR1 is LGHDT and CDR2 YNNKEL (reference sequence). The CDR3 contains 16 residues. The V segment lost 4 bases and the J segment 1 base; nucleotides outside the gene matches: 3. DNA of the CDR3: TGTGCCAGCAGCCGTGGACTAGCGGGACGCACAGATACGCAGTATTTT. Translating it yields CASSRGLAGRTDTQYF.

This clonotype was counted many times. The chain is built from TRBV19 and TRBJ1-5; possibly TRBD1 for D (6 bases). Trimming stripped 3 bases from V and 7 bases from J, with 7 bases between. Per the germline V gene, CDR1 is LNHDA and CDR2 is SQIVND (reference sequence). There are 12 residues in the CDR3. CDR3 loop: CASSMQGQPQHF. The CDR3 DNA reads as TGTGCCAGTAGTATGCAGGGGCAGCCCCAGCATTTT.

Many counts were recorded for this clonotype. The chain combines TRBV3-1 with TRBJ2-1, with TRBD2 matching over 10 bases. The trim removed 4 bases at V and 8 bases at J, leaving 5 bases unmatched. The CDR3 is 14 amino acids. The germline V gene has CDR1 LGHDT and CDR2 YNNKEL (reference sequence). Here the CDR3 reads CASSLGLAKDEQFF. The CDR3 DNA follows: TGTGCCAGCAGCCTGGGACTAGCGAAAGATGAGCAGTTCTTC.

This clonotype was seen at least ten times. The J gene is TRBJ2-1, the V gene TRBV11-2; unclear D gene. V dropped 5 bases and J dropped 5 bases, with 16 bases sitting between them. Per the germline V gene, CDR1 is SGHAT and CDR2 is FQNNGV. This CDR3 is built from 15 residues. Here the CDR3 reads CASSMDVEENNEQFF. In DNA, the CDR3 is TGTGCCAGCAGCATGGACGTTGAGGAGAACAATGAGCAGTTCTTC.

This clonotype was seen many times. The chain couples TRBV25-1 to TRBJ2-7; perhaps TRBD2 as D (6 bases). CDR1 and CDR2 from the germline V gene are MGHDK and SYGVNS. This CDR3 spans 17 amino acids. The V gene lost 3 bases and the J gene lost 4 bases, with 22 bases spanning the gap. The chain's CDR3 is CASSDSPRDFASYEQYF. CDR3 nucleotides: TGTGCCAGCAGTGACTCACCGCGGGACTTCGCTTCATACGAGCAGTACTTC.

The J gene is TRBJ2-7, the V gene TRBV30; 14 positions agree with TRBD2. The CDR3 has 16 residues. Germline V gives CDR1 GTSNPN, CDR2 SVGIG (reference sequence). Germline trimming cut 3 bases from V and 7 bases from J; bases unmatched to any gene: 11. Written as DNA, the CDR3 is TGTGCCTGGAGGAACCTGGGACTAGCGGGAGATAGTGAGCAGTACTTC. Encoded protein: CAWRNLGLAGDSEQYF.

In its sample, this clonotype was seen many times. The genes are TRBV20-1 and TRBJ2-1; 12 bases are shared with TRBD2. Germline V gene sequence: CDR1 DFQATT, CDR2 SNEGSKA (reference sequence). The CDR3 loop spans 21 amino acids. The V and J ends lost 0 bases and 8 bases, in that order; junction bases with no gene match: 23. The CDR3: CSAREIRGTVRGLAGLHEQFF. The CDR3 DNA follows: TGCAGTGCTAGAGAGATCAGGGGCACAGTGAGAGGACTAGCGGGACTACATGAGCAGTTCTTC.

This clonotype was counted ten times or more. The chain couples TRBV7-9 to TRBJ2-1, with TRBD2 matching 10 bases. CDR3 length: 15 amino acids. Germline CDR1 SEHNR, CDR2 FQNEAQ (reference sequence). V trimming: 2 bases; J trimming: 9 bases; junction bases outside the gene matches: 7. The CDR3 sequence: CASSLSSGRGGEQFF. The CDR3 coding sequence is TGTGCCAGCAGCTTAAGCAGCGGGAGGGGCGGTGAGCAGTTCTTC.

The V call is TRBV11-2, the J call TRBJ1-5; TRBD1 might be the D (5 bases). Trimming took off 1 base at V and 0 bases at J, with 7 bases between the two ends. Per germline, CDR1 SGHAT and CDR2 FQNNGV. This CDR3 contains 15 residues. CDR3: CASSLAGHSNQPQHF. The CDR3 nucleotides read TGTGCCAGCAGCTTAGCAGGGCATAGCAATCAGCCCCAGCATTTT.

This rearrangement joins TRBV2 to TRBJ1-5; 9 bases are shared with TRBD1. V was pared by 6 bases and J by 3 bases, with 6 bases of the junction left unmatched. Per germline, CDR1 SNHLY and CDR2 FYNNEI. The CDR3 is made up of 15 amino acids. Here the CDR3 DNA reads TGTGCCAGCAGCTCGGGACAGGGCCCCAATCAGCCCCAGCATTTT. It translates to CASSSGQGPNQPQHF.

This chain joins TRBV6-1 and TRBJ2-1; 15 bases match TRBD2. The germline V gene has CDR1 MNHNS and CDR2 SASEGT. This CDR3 has 16 residues. J lost 6 bases, V lost 6 bases, and 6 bases had no gene match. The CDR3 DNA reads TGTGCCAGCAGCCGAGGACTAGCGGGAGGGAGCAATGAGCAGTTCTTC. It codes for CASSRGLAGGSNEQFF.

This clonotype was counted at least ten times. CDR3: CASSYGAGAGGDEQFF. DNA for the CDR3: TGTGCCAGCAGTTACGGGGCGGGAGCGGGAGGCGATGAGCAGTTCTTC. This chain uses TRBV6-5 with TRBJ2-1, with 9 bases identical to TRBD2. V trimming: 2 bases; J trimming: 8 bases; junction bases outside the gene matches: 10. Germline V gene data show CDR1 as MNHEY and CDR2 as SVGAGI. This CDR3 comprises 16 residues.

The chain couples TRBV4-1 to TRBJ2-1; 7 bases fit TRBD2. The CDR3 is 16 amino acids. CDR1 MGHRA and CDR2 YSYEKL come from the germline V gene. V lost 1 base and J lost 4; bases outside the gene matches: 7. CDR3 in amino acids: CASSQASGVSYNEQFF. CDR3 bases: TGCGCCAGCAGCCAAGCGAGCGGGGTATCTTACAATGAGCAGTTCTTC.

This clonotype was detected a few times. The chain joins TRBV7-9 to TRBJ2-7, with no clear D. The germline V gene encodes CDR1 SEHNR and CDR2 FQNEAQ (reference sequence). V was trimmed by 3 bases and J by 8 bases, leaving 17 bases between them. CDR3 size: 14 residues. The CDR3 DNA follows: TGTGCCAGCAGCTTCCCGGGTATCTCCGTAAAGCAGTACTTC. Translated: CASSFPGISVKQYF.

This clonotype was recorded a few times. J is TRBJ2-5 and V is TRBV6-2 or TRBV6-3; no reliable D call. CDR1 is MNHEY, CDR2 SVGEGT, per germline. The CDR3 totals 11 residues. Trimming shortened V by 2 bases and J by 11 bases, and 9 bases separated the two germline ends. CDR3 sequence: CASSYVGFQYF. The DNA for the CDR3 is TGTGCCAGCAGTTACGTGGGGTTTCAGTACTTC.

This clonotype was recorded many times. The V gene is TRBV7-9, the J gene TRBJ2-2; 8 bases fit TRBD2. The CDR3 consists of 15 residues. Germline lookup yields CDR1 SEHNR and CDR2 FQNEAQ (reference sequence). The V gene end was trimmed by 2 bases and the J gene end by 7 bases; junction bases not matched to a gene: 6. In nucleotides, the CDR3 is TGTGCCAGCAGCTTACTGCGGGAGGAGATCGGGGAGCTGTTTTTT. This translates into CASSLLREEIGELFF.

This clonotype was seen ten or more times. This chain links TRBV30 with TRBJ1-2, with D unresolved. Germline CDR1 reads GTSNPN; CDR2 reads SVGIG (reference sequence). The CDR3 sequence is 11 residues long. Trimming cost V 0 bases and J 7 bases, with 6 bases left between them. CDR3 loop: CAWSVYFGYTF. The CDR3 nucleotides are TGTGCCTGGAGTGTATATTTTGGCTACACCTTC.

There are many counts of this clonotype. The J gene is TRBJ2-7, the V gene TRBV4-1, with a possible D match to TRBD2 (6 bases). V lost 3 bases to trimming and J lost 2 bases, with 17 bases between them. CDR3 length: 16 residues. Germline-derived CDR1 and CDR2 are MGHRA and YSYEKL. This CDR3 is CASSQPGAGTTYEQYF. The DNA of the CDR3 is TGCGCCAGCAGCCAGCCTGGAGCGGGTACAACCTACGAGCAGTACTTC.

Ten or more counts support this clonotype. The chain joins TRBV6-5 to TRBJ1-1, with 8 bases matching TRBD1. The germline CDR1 and CDR2 sequences are MNHEY and SVGAGI. J gave up 6 bases and V 6 bases, and 12 bases lay outside the gene matches. This CDR3 region has 15 residues. CDR3 DNA: TGTGCCAGCAGACTGCGACAGGGGAGAATCGCTGAAGCTTTCTTT. This codes for CASRLRQGRIAEAFF.

CDR3 sequence reads: CSARKLAGGTNTGELFF. DNA of the CDR3: TGCAGTGCTAGAAAACTAGCGGGAGGTACGAACACCGGGGAGCTGTTTTTT. V gene TRBV20-1 combines with J gene TRBJ2-2; TRBD2 agrees at 12 bases. The length of the CDR3 is 17 residues. The germline V gene encodes CDR1 DFQATT and CDR2 SNEGSKA (reference sequence). V shed 2 bases and J 0 bases; nucleotides not matched to a gene: 4.